The rows below give T cell receptor beta chains drawn from one sample of a study of Graves' ophthalmopathy and Graves' hyperthyroidism. Each CDR3 protein gets one entry after TCRdb re-called the multiplex PCR reads with MiXCR. The data contain over 450,000 distinct CDR3 sequences, around 15% of them singletons. Specimen: blood. These receptors originate from a woman in her 30s with Graves' ophthalmopathy. Each CDR3 is given with its conserved first and last residue. The D gene is left open where the match is weak. Clone size is not always given. Where it is, it says once, few, many or a class for expanded clones.

length,size,D,V,J,CDR3,DNA
15,.,TRBD1,TRBV4-1,TRBJ1-5,CASSQEGGGDQPQHF,TGCGCCAGCAGCCAAGAAGGAGGGGGCGATCAGCCCCAGCATTTT
13,many,.,TRBV11-2,TRBJ2-7,CASSQKGPSEQYF,TGTGCCAGCAGCCAGAAAGGGCCAAGCGAGCAGTACTTC
16,many,.,TRBV6-1,TRBJ2-4,CASNAWGQLAKNIQYF,TGTGCCAGCAATGCTTGGGGGCAGCTAGCCAAAAACATTCAGTACTTC
15,many,TRBD1,TRBV29-1,TRBJ2-2,CSARKTGGGTGELFF,TGCAGCGCCCGCAAGACAGGGGGCGGAACCGGGGAGCTGTTTTTT
13,many,.,TRBV2,TRBJ1-5,CASSEKGSQPQHF,TGTGCCAGCAGTGAAAAGGGTTCTCAGCCCCAGCATTTT
13,many,TRBD1,TRBV28,TRBJ2-4,CASMWQGENIKYF,TGTGCCAGCATGTGGCAGGGGGAAAACATTAAGTACTTC
13,many,.,TRBV4-1,TRBJ2-7,CASSPSVPYEQYF,TGCGCCAGCAGCCCCTCCGTTCCCTACGAGCAGTACTTC
13,many,.,TRBV20-1,TRBJ1-5,CSARRGRDQPQHF,TGCAGTGCTAGGCGGGGTAGGGATCAGCCCCAGCATTTT
13,many,.,TRBV6-1,TRBJ2-3,CASDREATGVQYF,TGTGCCAGCGACAGGGAGGCGACGGGGGTGCAGTATTTT
15,many,.,TRBV13,TRBJ2-7,CASSARDGNSYEQYF,TGTGCCAGCAGCGCCCGGGACGGGAATTCCTACGAGCAGTACTTC
11,many,.,TRBV20-1,TRBJ1-6,CSARRGSPLHF,TGCAGTGCTAGAAGGGGCTCACCCCTCCACTTT
13,.,.,TRBV6-4,TRBJ1-1,CASSYSTSSEAFF,TGTGCCAGCAGTTACTCGACGTCCTCTGAAGCTTTCTTT
15,many,TRBD1,TRBV28,TRBJ2-5,CASSLFLTGSKTQYF,TGTGCCAGCAGCCTCTTCCTGACAGGGTCGAAGACCCAGTACTTC
15,many,TRBD2,TRBV20-1,TRBJ2-7,CSAQPGASGTYEQYF,TGCAGTGCCCAGCCCGGGGCTAGCGGGACCTACGAGCAGTACTTC
14,many,TRBD1,TRBV12-3/TRBV12-4,TRBJ2-5,CASRLTGEQETQYF,TGTGCCAGCAGGTTGACAGGGGAGCAAGAGACCCAGTACTTC
14,many,.,TRBV20-1,TRBJ2-5,CSAKRSRDAETQYF,TGCAGTGCCAAGCGTTCCAGGGACGCGGAGACCCAGTACTTC
14,many,TRBD2,TRBV28,TRBJ2-7,CASKEREGRFEQYF,TGTGCCAGCAAAGAGCGGGAGGGCCGTTTCGAGCAGTACTTC
17,.,TRBD1,TRBV28,TRBJ1-5,CASMAGQGALSNQPQHF,TGTGCCAGCATGGCGGGACAGGGGGCCCTAAGCAATCAGCCCCAGCATTTT
14,few,.,TRBV5-1,TRBJ2-7,CASSLSPGVHEQYF,TGCGCCAGCAGCTTGTCCCCAGGGGTCCACGAGCAGTACTTC
14,many,.,TRBV11-2,TRBJ1-2,CASSKGQSNYGYTF,TGTGCCAGTTCCAAAGGACAGTCTAACTATGGCTACACCTTC
14,many,TRBD2,TRBV6-5,TRBJ2-5,CASSSGGVQETQYF,TGTGCCAGCAGTTCGGGGGGGGTCCAAGAGACCCAGTACTTC
12,many,TRBD2,TRBV12-3/TRBV12-4,TRBJ2-5,CASSLMGGAQYF,TGTGCCAGCAGTTTAATGGGAGGGGCCCAGTACTTC
14,many,TRBD1,TRBV20-1,TRBJ1-5,CRQGDRYSNQPQHF,TGCAGGCAGGGGGACAGATATAGCAATCAGCCCCAGCATTTT
13,many,.,TRBV28,TRBJ1-2,CASSPPGIHGYTF,TGTGCCAGCAGTCCCCCGGGGATACATGGCTACACCTTC
13,many,TRBD1,TRBV6-1,TRBJ2-3,CASQTGESDTQYF,TGTGCCAGTCAAACAGGGGAATCAGATACGCAGTATTTT
14,many,.,TRBV6-1,TRBJ2-3,CASSERVFTDTQYF,TGTGCCAGCAGTGAAAGGGTCTTCACAGATACGCAGTATTTT
14,many,.,TRBV12-3/TRBV12-4,TRBJ1-5,CASTLGREDQPQHF,TGTGCCAGCACCTTAGGTCGGGAGGACCAGCCCCAGCATTTT
16,many,.,TRBV6-1,TRBJ1-1,CASSELGMYGNTEAFF,TGTGCCAGCAGTGAACTAGGGATGTACGGGAACACTGAAGCTTTCTTT
14,.,.,TRBV28,TRBJ2-7,CASSLGTPVSEQYF,TGTGCCAGCAGTTTGGGGACCCCCGTTTCCGAGCAGTACTTC
17,many,.,TRBV4-1,TRBJ1-1,CASSQDPNRQVNTEAFF,TGCGCCAGCAGCCAAGACCCCAACAGACAAGTGAACACTGAAGCTTTCTTT
13,.,.,TRBV6-1,TRBJ2-3,CASRRASTDTQYF,TGTGCCAGCAGGAGAGCTAGCACAGATACGCAGTATTTT
16,few,.,TRBV14,TRBJ1-2,CASSQSPPHRAYGYTF,TGTGCCAGCAGCCAATCCCCCCCCCACAGGGCCTATGGCTACACCTTC
14,many,.,TRBV5-1,TRBJ1-2,CASRVGSANYGYTF,TGCGCCAGCAGAGTGGGCAGCGCTAACTATGGCTACACCTTC
14,many,.,TRBV5-1,TRBJ2-7,CASSWGNYSYEQYF,TGCGCCAGCAGCTGGGGAAACTACTCCTACGAGCAGTACTTC
12,many,.,TRBV6-1,TRBJ2-7,CASSTDYYEQYF,TGTGCCAGCAGTACGGACTACTACGAGCAGTACTTC
17,many,TRBD2,TRBV28,TRBJ2-5,CASSFGSASGRRETQYF,TGTGCCAGCAGTTTCGGTTCGGCTAGCGGGCGTCGGGAGACCCAGTACTTC
15,many,.,TRBV6-1,TRBJ1-5,CASGASDSANQPQHF,TGTGCCAGCGGGGCGAGCGACAGTGCTAATCAGCCCCAGCATTTT
17,few,TRBD2,TRBV4-1,TRBJ2-7,CASRGTGLAGGVYEQYF,TGCGCCAGCAGAGGTACGGGACTAGCGGGAGGGGTCTACGAGCAGTACTTC
15,.,.,TRBV7-8,TRBJ1-1,CASSLHGGANTEAFF,TGTGCCAGCAGCTTACATGGGGGAGCGAACACTGAAGCTTTCTTT
16,.,.,TRBV14,TRBJ2-6,CASSQGIWPGANVLTF,TGTGCCAGCAGCCAAGGTATCTGGCCCGGGGCCAACGTCCTGACTTTC
14,many,.,TRBV4-1,TRBJ1-2,CASSQVGGSYGYTF,TGCGCCAGCAGCCAAGTGGGCGGTTCCTATGGCTACACCTTC
15,many,.,TRBV28,TRBJ2-7,CASSSSRVGTYEQYF,TGTGCCAGCAGTTCCTCCCGGGTCGGCACCTACGAGCAGTACTTC
16,many,.,TRBV14,TRBJ1-1,CASSPSEGAGISEAFF,TGTGCCAGCAGCCCAAGTGAGGGCGCGGGGATCTCTGAAGCTTTCTTT
13,many,.,TRBV27,TRBJ1-2,CASSLGMGYGYTF,TGTGCCAGCAGCCTTGGGATGGGCTATGGCTACACCTTC
16,many,TRBD1,TRBV19,TRBJ1-1,CASRTKTGVLDTEAFF,TGTGCCAGTAGGACAAAGACAGGGGTTTTGGACACTGAAGCTTTCTTT
15,.,.,TRBV7-2,TRBJ1-1,CASSLVIRELQAAFF,TGTGCCAGCAGCTTAGTAATCCGGGAGCTCCAGGCAGCTTTCTTT
17,many,TRBD1,TRBV13,TRBJ1-5,CASSLGPTGGSDQPQHF,TGTGCCAGCAGCTTAGGCCCGACAGGGGGCTCGGATCAGCCCCAGCATTTT
14,many,.,TRBV27,TRBJ1-2,CASRVGSTADGYTF,TGTGCCAGCAGGGTAGGAAGCACGGCTGATGGCTACACCTTC
15,many,TRBD1,TRBV19,TRBJ1-1,CASSMSTGSATEAFF,TGTGCCAGTAGTATGTCGACAGGGTCAGCCACTGAAGCTTTCTTT
15,many,.,TRBV6-1,TRBJ1-2,CASSEIERRGYGYTF,TGTGCCAGCAGTGAAATCGAGAGGAGGGGCTATGGCTACACCTTC
14,few,.,TRBV27,TRBJ2-7,CASSTRLFPYEQYF,TGTGCCAGCAGTACCCGGCTTTTCCCCTACGAGCAGTACTTC
15,.,TRBD1,TRBV5-1,TRBJ2-7,CASSPMGQGAGEQYF,TGCGCCAGCAGCCCGATGGGACAGGGGGCTGGCGAGCAGTACTTC
14,many,.,TRBV28,TRBJ1-5,CASSGVSGNQPQHF,TGTGCCAGCAGCGGGGTCTCGGGCAATCAGCCCCAGCATTTT
13,.,.,TRBV9,TRBJ1-2,CASIGTDNYGYTF,TGTGCCAGCATAGGAACGGATAACTATGGCTACACCTTC
16,many,TRBD1,TRBV10-2,TRBJ1-2,CAVTGEGTGNNYGYTF,TGCGCCGTTACAGGGGAAGGAACAGGGAACAACTATGGCTACACCTTC
15,many,.,TRBV28,TRBJ1-1,CASSAPGPRPTEAFF,TGTGCCAGCAGTGCCCCAGGACCCAGGCCCACTGAAGCTTTCTTT
16,many,.,TRBV6-2/TRBV6-3,TRBJ2-6,CASSYRGSSGANVLTF,TGTGCCAGCAGTTATAGGGGGAGTTCTGGGGCCAACGTCCTGACTTTC
12,many,.,TRBV11-1,TRBJ1-1,CASSWGPTEAFF,TGTGCCAGCAGCTGGGGTCCCACTGAAGCTTTCTTT
17,many,TRBD1,TRBV27,TRBJ2-5,CASSPQRQGGLPETQYF,TGTGCCAGCAGTCCCCAACGACAGGGTGGACTTCCAGAGACCCAGTACTTC